This TCR beta chain stems from a study of radiotherapy plus CTLA-4 blockade in lung cancer. About the study: Patients showed objective responses in 15% to 20% of cases, and disease control was achieved by 31%. Study findings and constraints: Radiotherapy plus ipilimumab was followed by expansion in blood of tumor-derived TCR clones.

In regard to this clone: Antigen unknown.

This CDR3 is 12 amino acids long. CDR1 KGHSH and CDR2 LQKENI come from the germline V gene. Trimming cost V 5 bases and J 2 bases, with 6 bases left between them. The study gave focal radiation plus ipilimumab CTLA-4 blockade to patients with chemo-refractory metastatic non-small-cell lung cancer. Profiled with immunoSEQ multiplex PCR; TCRdb holds only in-frame clones, not every one. This table has more than 40,000 clones, roughly 67% appearing once. This TCR was recovered from a human donor with non-small cell lung cancer who had a partial response to radiotherapy plus ipilimumab. The chain recombines TRBV18 with TRBJ2-5; D gene unclear. The sample in question was peripheral blood, obtained from a patient treated with radiotherapy plus ipilimumab. For the CDR3, the DNA is TGTGCCAGCTCAATTCGGCAAGAGACCCAGTACTTC. This sequence encodes CASSIRQETQYF.